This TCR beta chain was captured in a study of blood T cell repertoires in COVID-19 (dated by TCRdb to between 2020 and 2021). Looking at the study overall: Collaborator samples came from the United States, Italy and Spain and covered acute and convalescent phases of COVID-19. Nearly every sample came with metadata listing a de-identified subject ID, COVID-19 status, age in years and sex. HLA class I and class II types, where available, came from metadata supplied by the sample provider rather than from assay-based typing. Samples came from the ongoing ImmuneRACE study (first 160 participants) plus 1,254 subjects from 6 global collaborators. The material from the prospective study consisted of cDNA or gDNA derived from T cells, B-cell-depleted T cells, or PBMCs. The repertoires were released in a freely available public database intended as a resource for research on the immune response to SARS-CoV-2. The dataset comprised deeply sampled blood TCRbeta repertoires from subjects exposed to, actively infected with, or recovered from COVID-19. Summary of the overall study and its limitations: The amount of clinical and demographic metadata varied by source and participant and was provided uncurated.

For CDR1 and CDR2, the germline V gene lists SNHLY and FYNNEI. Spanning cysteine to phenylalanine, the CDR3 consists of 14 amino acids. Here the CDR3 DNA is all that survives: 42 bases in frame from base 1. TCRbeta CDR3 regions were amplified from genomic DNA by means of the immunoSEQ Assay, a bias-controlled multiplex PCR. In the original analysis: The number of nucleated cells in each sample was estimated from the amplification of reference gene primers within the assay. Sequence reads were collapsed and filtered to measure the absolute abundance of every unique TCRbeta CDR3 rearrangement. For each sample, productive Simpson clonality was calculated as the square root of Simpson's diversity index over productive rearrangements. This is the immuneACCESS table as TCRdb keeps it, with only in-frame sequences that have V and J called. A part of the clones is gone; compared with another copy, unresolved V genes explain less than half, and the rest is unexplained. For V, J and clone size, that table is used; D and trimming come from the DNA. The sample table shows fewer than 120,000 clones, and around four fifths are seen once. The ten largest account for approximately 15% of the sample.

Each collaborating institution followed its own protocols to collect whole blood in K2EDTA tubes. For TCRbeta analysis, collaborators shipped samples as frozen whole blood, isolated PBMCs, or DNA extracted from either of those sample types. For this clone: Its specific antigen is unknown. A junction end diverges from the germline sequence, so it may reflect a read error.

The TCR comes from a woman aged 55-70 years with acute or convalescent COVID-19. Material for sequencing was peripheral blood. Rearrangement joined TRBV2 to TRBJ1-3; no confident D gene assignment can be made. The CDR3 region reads CASTEGVSGNTIYF. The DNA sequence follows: TGTGCCAGCACTGAAGGAGTCTCTGGAAACACCATATATTTT.